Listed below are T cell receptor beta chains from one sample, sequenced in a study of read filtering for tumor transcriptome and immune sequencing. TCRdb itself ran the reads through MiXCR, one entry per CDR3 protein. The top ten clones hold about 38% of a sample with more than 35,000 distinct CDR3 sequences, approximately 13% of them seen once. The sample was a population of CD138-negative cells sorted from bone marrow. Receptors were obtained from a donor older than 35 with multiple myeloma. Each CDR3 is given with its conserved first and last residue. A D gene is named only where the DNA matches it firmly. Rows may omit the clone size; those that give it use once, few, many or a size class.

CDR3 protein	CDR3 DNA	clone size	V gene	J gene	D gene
CASSLGAGIDPPQRF	TGTGCCAGCAGCTTAGGGGCAGGGATCGATCCGCCCCAGCGTTTT	.	TRBV7-2	TRBJ1-5	.
CSATQGSSGANVLTF	TGCAGTGCTACCCAAGGGAGCTCTGGGGCCAACGTCCTGACTTTC	many	TRBV20-1	TRBJ2-6	.
CSVPGQVHNEQFF	TGCAGCGTGCCGGGACAGGTCCACAATGAGCAGTTCTTC	.	TRBV29-1	TRBJ2-1	TRBD1
CSARIQGATDTQYF	TGCAGTGCTAGAATCCAGGGGGCAACAGATACGCAGTATTTT	many	TRBV20-1	TRBJ2-3	TRBD1
CASRGAGVGEQYF	TGTGCCAGCAGAGGAGCGGGAGTAGGTGAGCAGTACTTC	many	TRBV6-2/TRBV6-3	TRBJ2-7	TRBD2
CASSQDRRQLGGETQYF	TGCGCCAGCAGCCAAGATCGACGACAGCTTGGGGGAGAGACCCAGTACTTC	.	TRBV4-1	TRBJ2-5	.
CSGLAGNNEQFF	TGCAGCGGACTAGCGGGGAACAATGAGCAGTTCTTC	many	TRBV20-1	TRBJ2-1	TRBD2
CASSLGKDKQPLALHF	TGTGCCAGCAGCTTAGGAAAGGACAAACAGCCCCTCGCCCTCCACTTT	many	TRBV7-2	TRBJ1-6	.
CASSQVVNEQFF	TGTGCCAGCAGCCAAGTGGTCAATGAGCAGTTCTTC	many	TRBV4-2	TRBJ2-1	.
CASTRAFYNEQFF	TGTGCCAGCACTCGGGCCTTCTACAATGAGCAGTTCTTC	many	TRBV11-1	TRBJ2-1	.
CASSLTRTSRNNEQFF	TGTGCCAGCAGCCTCACCCGGACTAGTAGGAACAATGAGCAGTTCTTC	many	TRBV7-3	TRBJ2-1	TRBD2
CSVEDPGGRTRVSFTVNEQFF	TGCAGCGTTGAAGATCCCGGCGGACGGACCAGGGTTTCCTTTACGGTTAATGAGCAGTTCTTC	many	TRBV29-1	TRBJ2-1	.
CAWSQGDLGGYNEQFF	TGTGCCTGGAGTCAGGGGGACTTGGGGGGTTACAATGAGCAGTTCTTC	many	TRBV30	TRBJ2-1	.
CASSANRGPETQYF	TGTGCCAGCAGCGCCAACAGGGGGCCTGAGACCCAGTACTTC	many	TRBV5-4	TRBJ2-5	TRBD1
CSAFGTGADNEQFF	TGCAGTGCCTTCGGGACAGGGGCGGACAATGAGCAGTTCTTC	many	TRBV20-1	TRBJ2-1	TRBD1
CASSQGQNYGYTF	TGCGCCAGCAGCCAAGGACAGAACTATGGCTACACCTTC	many	TRBV4-1	TRBJ1-2	.
CGSSEASTGYGYTF	TGTGGCAGCAGTGAAGCTAGTACAGGGTATGGCTACACCTTC	many	TRBV6-1	TRBJ1-2	.
CASSIQGPPKAETQYF	TGCGCCAGCAGCATCCAGGGCCCCCCCAAGGCGGAGACCCAGTACTTC	many	TRBV5-1	TRBJ2-5	.
CASSPSPGLQGYTF	TGTGCCAGCAGCCCCTCACCCGGGCTTCAAGGCTACACCTTC	many	TRBV4-2	TRBJ1-2	.
CASSWSWMETQYF	TGTGCCAGCAGCTGGAGTTGGATGGAGACCCAGTACTTC	.	TRBV7-2	TRBJ2-5	.
CASSLEGTNTDTQYF	TGTGCCAGCAGCTTGGAAGGAACCAACACAGATACGCAGTATTTT	many	TRBV7-3	TRBJ2-3	.
CASTGANTGELFF	TGCGCCAGCACTGGGGCCAACACCGGGGAGCTGTTTTTT	many	TRBV5-1	TRBJ2-2	.